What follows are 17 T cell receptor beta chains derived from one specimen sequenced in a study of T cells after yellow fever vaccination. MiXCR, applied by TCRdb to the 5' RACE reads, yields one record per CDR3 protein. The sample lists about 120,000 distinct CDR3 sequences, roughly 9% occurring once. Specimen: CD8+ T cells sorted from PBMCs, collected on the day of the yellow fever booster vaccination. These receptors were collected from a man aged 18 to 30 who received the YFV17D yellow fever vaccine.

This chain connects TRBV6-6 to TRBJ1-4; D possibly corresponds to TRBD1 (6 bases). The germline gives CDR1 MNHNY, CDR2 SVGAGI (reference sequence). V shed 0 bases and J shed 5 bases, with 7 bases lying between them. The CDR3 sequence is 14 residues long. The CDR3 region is CASSYSGQNEKLFF. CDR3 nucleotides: TGTGCCAGCAGTTACTCTGGACAGAATGAAAAACTGTTTTTT.

Here the CDR3 reads CSARSTGHSYEQYV. The DNA for the CDR3 is TGCAGTGCTAGATCTACAGGGCACTCCTACGAGCAGTACGTC. The chain employs TRBV20-1 and TRBJ2-7; D is perhaps TRBD1 (6 bases). The CDR3 contains 14 residues. Trimming removed 2 bases from V and 0 bases from J, with 11 bases in between. Germline V lookup: CDR1 DFQATT, CDR2 SNEGSKA (reference sequence).

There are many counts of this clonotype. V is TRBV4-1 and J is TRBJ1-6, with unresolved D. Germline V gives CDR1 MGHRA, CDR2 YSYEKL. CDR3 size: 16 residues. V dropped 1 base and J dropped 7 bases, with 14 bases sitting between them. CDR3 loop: CASSQGLGSPNSPLHF. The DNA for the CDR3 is TGCGCCAGCAGCCAAGGTCTGGGGTCCCCAAATTCACCCCTCCACTTT.

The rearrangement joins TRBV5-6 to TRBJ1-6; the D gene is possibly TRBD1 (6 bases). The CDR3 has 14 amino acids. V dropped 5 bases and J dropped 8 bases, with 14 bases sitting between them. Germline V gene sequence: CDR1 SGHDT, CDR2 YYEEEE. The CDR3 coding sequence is TGTGCCAGCAGAAAAGGACAGTCTTATTCACCCCTCCACTTT. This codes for CASRKGQSYSPLHF.

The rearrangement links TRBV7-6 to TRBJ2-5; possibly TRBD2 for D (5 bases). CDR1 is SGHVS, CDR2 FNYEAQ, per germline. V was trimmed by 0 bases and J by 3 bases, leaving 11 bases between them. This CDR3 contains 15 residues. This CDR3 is CASSLARASKETQYF. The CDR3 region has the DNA TGTGCCAGCAGCTTAGCGCGGGCTAGTAAAGAGACCCAGTACTTC.

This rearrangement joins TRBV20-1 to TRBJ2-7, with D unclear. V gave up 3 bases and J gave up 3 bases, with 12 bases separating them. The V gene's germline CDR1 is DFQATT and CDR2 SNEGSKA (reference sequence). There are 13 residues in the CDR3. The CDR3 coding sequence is TGCAGTGCTAGCGACTCGATCAGCTACGAGCAGTACGTC. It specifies CSASDSISYEQYV.

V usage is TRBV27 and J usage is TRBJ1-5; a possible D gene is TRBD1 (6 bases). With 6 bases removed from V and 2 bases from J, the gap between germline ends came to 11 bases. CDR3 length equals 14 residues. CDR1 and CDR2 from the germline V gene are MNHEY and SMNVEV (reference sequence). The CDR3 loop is CASRTRGGNQPQHF. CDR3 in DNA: TGTGCCAGCAGGACCAGGGGTGGCAATCAGCCCCAGCATTTT.

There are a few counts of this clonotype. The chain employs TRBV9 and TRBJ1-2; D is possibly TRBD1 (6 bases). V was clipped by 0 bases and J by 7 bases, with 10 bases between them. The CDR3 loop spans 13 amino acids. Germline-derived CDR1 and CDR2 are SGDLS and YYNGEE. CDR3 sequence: CASSVAPGVGYTF. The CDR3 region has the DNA TGTGCCAGCAGCGTAGCCCCAGGGGTTGGCTACACCTTC.

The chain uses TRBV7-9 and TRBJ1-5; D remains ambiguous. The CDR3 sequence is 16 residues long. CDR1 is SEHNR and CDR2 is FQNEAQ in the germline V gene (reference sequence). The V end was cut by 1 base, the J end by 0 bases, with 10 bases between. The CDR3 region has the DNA TGTGCCAGCAGCTTAGAGTCTGGTTATAGCAATCAGCCCCAGCATTTT. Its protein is CASSLESGYSNQPQHF.

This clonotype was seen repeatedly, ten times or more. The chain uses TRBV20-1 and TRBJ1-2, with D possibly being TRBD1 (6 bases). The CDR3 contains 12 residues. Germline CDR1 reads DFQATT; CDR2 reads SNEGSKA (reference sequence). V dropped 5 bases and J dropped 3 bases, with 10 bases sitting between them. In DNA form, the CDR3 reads TGCAGTGCTGTTACAGGGTACTATGGCTACACCTTC. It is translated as CSAVTGYYGYTF.

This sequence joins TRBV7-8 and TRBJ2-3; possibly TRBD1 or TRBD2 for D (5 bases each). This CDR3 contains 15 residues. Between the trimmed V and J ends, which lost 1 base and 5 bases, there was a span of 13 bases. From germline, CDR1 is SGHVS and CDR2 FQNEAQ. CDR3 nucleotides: TGTGCCAGCAGCTTAGGAGGGGCGTGGGAAGATACGCAGTATTTT. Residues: CASSLGGAWEDTQYF.

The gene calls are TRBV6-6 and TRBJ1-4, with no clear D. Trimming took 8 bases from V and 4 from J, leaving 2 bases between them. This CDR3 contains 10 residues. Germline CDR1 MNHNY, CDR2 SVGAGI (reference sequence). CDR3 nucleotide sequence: TGTGCCAGCGGTAATGAAAAACTGTTTTTT. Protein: CASGNEKLFF.

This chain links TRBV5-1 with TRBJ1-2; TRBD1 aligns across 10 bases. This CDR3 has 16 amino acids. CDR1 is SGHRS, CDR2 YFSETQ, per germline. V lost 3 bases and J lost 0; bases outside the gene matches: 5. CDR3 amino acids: CASSSDRGQANYGYTF. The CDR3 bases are TGCGCCAGCAGCTCAGACAGGGGGCAGGCTAACTATGGCTACACCTTC.

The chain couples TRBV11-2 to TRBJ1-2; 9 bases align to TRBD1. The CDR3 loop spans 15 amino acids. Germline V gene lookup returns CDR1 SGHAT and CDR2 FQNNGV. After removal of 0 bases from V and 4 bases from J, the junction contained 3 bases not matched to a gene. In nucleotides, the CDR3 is TGTGCCAGCAGCTTAGATGGGACAGGGTTCTATGGCTACACCTTC. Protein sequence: CASSLDGTGFYGYTF.

DNA for the CDR3: TGTGCCAGCAGTATCTTTGGGGATACGCAGTATTTT. Translation gives CASSIFGDTQYF. The chain is built from TRBV6-5 and TRBJ2-3; D call uncertain. Trimming stripped 5 bases from V and 6 bases from J, with 9 bases between. The CDR3 totals 12 residues. Germline CDR1 and CDR2: MNHEY and SVGAGI.

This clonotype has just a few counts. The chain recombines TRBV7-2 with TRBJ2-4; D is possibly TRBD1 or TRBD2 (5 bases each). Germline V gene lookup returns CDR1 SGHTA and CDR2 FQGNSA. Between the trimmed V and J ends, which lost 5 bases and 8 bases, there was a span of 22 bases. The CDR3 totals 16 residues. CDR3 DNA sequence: TGTGCCAGCAGCCCACGAGGGGCCACCCTACGGGACATTCAGTACTTC. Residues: CASSPRGATLRDIQYF.

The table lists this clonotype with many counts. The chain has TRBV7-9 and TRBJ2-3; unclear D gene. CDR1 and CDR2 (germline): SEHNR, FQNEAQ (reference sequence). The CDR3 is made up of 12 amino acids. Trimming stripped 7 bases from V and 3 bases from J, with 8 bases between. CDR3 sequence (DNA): TGTGCCAGCATAAGTTCGACAGATACGCAGTATTTT. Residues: CASISSTDTQYF.